Each of the 17 T cell receptor beta chains below was sequenced from the same sample in a study of blood T cell repertoires in COVID-19 (dated by TCRdb to 2019 to 2021). Library creation used the immunoSEQ multiplex PCR assay. TCRdb re-hosts the immuneACCESS table, in-frame sequences only. Its copies lack some clones; in the studies checked, an unresolved V gene accounts for under half of them, and the cause for the rest is not known. Present in this sample are about 170,000 clones, about 80% of which were seen just once. The biggest ten clones account for more than 7.5% of the sample. Specimen: peripheral blood. The receptors were sampled from a woman between 65 and 79 years old with acute or convalescent COVID-19.

V and J are TRBV28 and TRBJ1-2, with a weak D call TRBD1 (5 bases). Trimming removed 3 bases at V and 5 bases at J, with 7 bases between. The V gene's germline CDR1 is MDHEN and CDR2 SYDVKM. The CDR3 is 12 residues long. CDR3: CASSLEGYGYTF. The CDR3 DNA is TGTGCCAGCAGTTTGGAGGGGTATGGCTACACCTTC.

The chain joins TRBV2 to TRBJ2-5; TRBD2 agrees at 11 bases. This CDR3 region has 13 residues. Germline CDR1 reads SNHLY; CDR2 reads FYNNEI. Losses at the gene ends were 7 bases for V and 7 bases for J; bases not matched to a gene: 5. CDR3 residues: CASNSGGAGTQYF. The CDR3 DNA reads TGTGCCAGCAATAGCGGGGGGGCCGGGACCCAGTACTTC.

The CDR3 sequence: CAIRTGGASGTEAFF. As DNA, the CDR3 is TGTGCCATTCGGACAGGGGGCGCCTCGGGGACTGAAGCTTTCTTT. This chain links TRBV19 with TRBJ1-1, with 11 bases fitting TRBD1. The germline V gene has CDR1 LNHDA and CDR2 SQIVND (reference sequence). Trimming took 10 bases from V and 5 from J; bases not matched to a gene: 12. There are 15 residues in the CDR3.

The genes are TRBV4-1 and TRBJ1-1, with TRBD1 matching over 7 bases. The CDR3 spans 16 residues. Germline trimming cut 6 bases from V and 2 bases from J; bases unmatched to any gene: 12. Per germline, CDR1 MGHRA and CDR2 YSYEKL. CDR3 sequence (DNA): TGCGCCAGCAGGAGTACAGGGGTCCCGATAAACACTGAAGCTTTCTTT. Its protein product is CASRSTGVPINTEAFF.

A single count supports this clone. The chain is built from TRBV30 and TRBJ1-5, with D perhaps TRBD1 (6 bases). The CDR3 has 14 residues. The V gene's germline CDR1 is GTSNPN and CDR2 SVGIG (reference sequence). V shed 5 bases and J shed 3 bases, with 14 bases lying between them. This CDR3 is CAWSRTGFNQPQHF. CDR3 in DNA: TGTGCCTGGTCCAGAACAGGGTTCAATCAGCCCCAGCATTTT. The full variable domain, its missing parts supplied by reference TRBV30 and TRBJ1-5, is SQTIHQWPATLVQPVGSPLSLECTVEGTSNPNLYWYRQAAGRGLQLLFYSVGIGQISSEVPQNLSASRPQDRQFILSSKKLLLSDSGFYLCAWSRTGFNQPQHFGDGTRLSIL.

The chain uses TRBV18 and TRBJ2-3, with D possibly TRBD2 on 6 matching bases. The CDR3 spans 13 residues. Germline V gene lookup returns CDR1 KGHSH and CDR2 LQKENI. Trimming stripped 6 bases from V and 2 bases from J, with 9 bases between. The CDR3 DNA reads as TGTGCCAGCTCCCGCGGGAACACAGATACGCAGTATTTT. Protein: CASSRGNTDTQYF.

The chain has TRBV30 and TRBJ2-1; TRBD1 aligns across 8 bases. The CDR3 loop spans 13 amino acids. Germline lookup yields CDR1 GTSNPN and CDR2 SVGIG (reference sequence). V shed 0 bases, J shed 10 bases, and the junction held 5 bases outside the gene matches. The DNA for the CDR3 is TGTGCCTGGAGTGTACTCAGGGGGCGAGAGCAGTTCTTC. Amino acid sequence: CAWSVLRGREQFF.

The rearrangement uses TRBV15 and TRBJ1-1, with 10 bases that match TRBD1. CDR1 is LNHNV, CDR2 YYDKDF, per germline (reference sequence). V gave up 0 bases and J gave up 7 bases; unmatched junction bases: 5. The CDR3 has 15 amino acids. CDR3 sequence (DNA): TGTGCCACCAGCAGAGATCGCGGGACAGGGGTTGAAGCTTTCTTT. It codes for CATSRDRGTGVEAFF.

The chain has TRBV30 and TRBJ1-3, with D hard to call. Germline-derived CDR1 and CDR2 are GTSNPN and SVGIG (reference sequence). The CDR3 is 14 residues long. The CDR3 region is CAFGGDYSGNTIYF. CDR3 in DNA: TGTGCTTTTGGCGGCGACTACTCTGGAAACACCATATATTTT.

The sample holds one count of this clone. The V call is TRBV30, the J call TRBJ1-6, with a weak D call TRBD1 (6 bases). The germline V gene encodes CDR1 GTSNPN and CDR2 SVGIG (reference sequence). The CDR3 sequence is 14 residues long. V was clipped by 2 bases and J by 3 bases, with 8 bases between them. For the CDR3, the DNA is TGTGCCTGGAGTTACAGGGACTATAATTCACCCCTCCACTTT. This encodes CAWSYRDYNSPLHF.

The chain joins TRBV30 to TRBJ1-1; D might be TRBD1 (5 bases). Germline V gene lookup returns CDR1 GTSNPN and CDR2 SVGIG (reference sequence). The CDR3 totals 14 residues. The V end lost 3 bases, the J end lost 1 base, and 12 bases lay between the germline ends. CDR3: CAWRQGQWNTEAFF. The CDR3 region has the DNA TGTGCCTGGAGGCAGGGTCAGTGGAACACTGAAGCTTTCTTT. Supplemented by reference TRBV30 and TRBJ1-1, the full variable domain reads SQTIHQWPATLVQPVGSPLSLECTVEGTSNPNLYWYRQAAGRGLQLLFYSVGIGQISSEVPQNLSASRPQDRQFILSSKKLLLSDSGFYLCAWRQGQWNTEAFFGQGTRLTVV.

The rearrangement joins TRBV19 to TRBJ1-1; possibly TRBD1 for D (6 bases). Looked up from germline, CDR1 is LNHDA and CDR2 is SQIVND (reference sequence). The length of the CDR3 is 13 residues. Deletions cut 7 bases from V and 1 base from J, with 10 bases between. Written as DNA, the CDR3 is TGTGCCAGTAAGCAGGGGAAGAACACTGAAGCTTTCTTT. It translates to CASKQGKNTEAFF. The full variable domain, rest sourced from reference TRBV19 and TRBJ1-1, is DGGITQSPKYLFRKEGQNVTLSCEQNLNHDAMYWYRQDPGQGLRLIYYSQIVNDFQKGDIAEGYSVSREKKESFPLTVTSAQKNPTAFYLCASKQGKNTEAFFGQGTRLTVV.

The gene calls are TRBV7-2 and TRBJ2-1; 8 positions match TRBD2. The germline V gene has CDR1 SGHTA and CDR2 FQGNSA. V lost 7 bases, J lost 4 bases, and 9 bases stayed unmatched. The CDR3 is 15 residues long. The CDR3 nucleotides read TGTGCCAGCACTCAAGCGGGAGTTGGGTACAATGAGCAGTTCTTC. Encoded protein: CASTQAGVGYNEQFF.

The CDR3 DNA is TGTGCCACCAGTGATCCGGACACTGAAGCTTTCTTT. Translation: CATSDPDTEAFF. V is TRBV24-1 and J is TRBJ1-1; D is unclear. The germline V gene encodes CDR1 KGHDR and CDR2 SFDVKD. Trimming took 3 bases from V and 3 from J, leaving 4 bases between them. The CDR3 contains 12 residues.

This rearrangement joins TRBV6-2 or TRBV6-3 to TRBJ2-3; 13 nucleotides line up with TRBD2. Germline-derived CDR1 and CDR2 are MNHEY and SVGEGT. The CDR3 loop spans 19 amino acids. The trim removed 0 bases at V and 2 bases at J, leaving 8 bases unmatched. The CDR3 coding sequence is TGTGCCAGCAGTTACTCCCGGACTAGCGGGAGAGTTTCCACAGATACGCAGTATTTT. Its protein product is CASSYSRTSGRVSTDTQYF.

This sequence joins TRBV2 and TRBJ2-3; 10 nucleotides line up with TRBD2. This CDR3 contains 14 residues. The junction had 5 bases not matched to a gene; V was cut back by 6 bases and J by 5 bases. Germline CDR1 reads SNHLY; CDR2 reads FYNNEI. Written as DNA, the CDR3 is TGTGCCAGCAGCCTAGCGGGAGCGGGAGATACGCAGTATTTT. Translating gives CASSLAGAGDTQYF.

The chain's CDR3 is CASSMGADTEAFF. CDR3 sequence (DNA): TGTGCCAGTAGTATGGGAGCGGACACTGAAGCTTTCTTT. The rearrangement joins TRBV19 to TRBJ1-1; no definite D call. The CDR3 is made up of 13 amino acids. Germline CDR1 is LNHDA and CDR2 is SQIVND (reference sequence). Trimming took 3 bases from V and 3 from J, leaving 8 bases between them.